The 11 T cell receptor beta chains presented below share a single source sample, sequenced in a study of T cells after yellow fever vaccination. TCRdb reprocessed the 5' RACE reads via MiXCR and lists one record per CDR3 protein. This table has a few hundred thousand distinct CDR3 sequences, 15% to 20% appearing once. The sample was PBMCs, taken 15 days after the yellow fever booster vaccination. The receptors here all came from a man aged 25-40 years who received the YFV17D yellow fever vaccine.

This clonotype was picked up a small number of times. The V call is TRBV4-3, the J call TRBJ1-2; possible D gene TRBD1, 5 bases. CDR3 length: 14 residues. Trimming took off 4 bases at V and 3 bases at J, with 12 bases between the two ends. Germline loops: CDR1 LGHNA, CDR2 YSLEER. The CDR3 here is CASSPAGGDYGYTF. In DNA, the CDR3 is TGCGCCAGCAGCCCCGCGGGGGGGGACTATGGCTACACCTTC.

This clonotype was found a few times. The chain has TRBV7-2 and TRBJ2-5; no reliable D call. This CDR3 spans 12 amino acids. CDR1 and CDR2 from the germline V gene are SGHTA and FQGNSA. V lost 5 bases and J 5 bases, leaving 9 bases between the germline ends. This chain's CDR3 is CASSPTTETQYF. In DNA, the CDR3 is TGTGCCAGCAGCCCGACAACGGAGACCCAGTACTTC.

This clonotype was seen more than once but under ten times. The chain employs TRBV20-1 and TRBJ2-1; D not certain. The V end lost 4 bases, the J end lost 2 bases, and 15 bases lay between the germline ends. CDR3 size: 15 residues. Germline CDR1 and CDR2: DFQATT and SNEGSKA (reference sequence). The CDR3: CSAKTPAYPYNEQFF. The CDR3 DNA reads TGCAGTGCTAAGACTCCGGCCTATCCCTACAATGAGCAGTTCTTC.

The chain joins TRBV7-8 to TRBJ1-3, with D possibly TRBD1 on 5 matching bases. Trimming shortened V by 5 bases and J by 0 bases, and 8 bases separated the two germline ends. Germline V lookup: CDR1 SGHVS, CDR2 FQNEAQ. This CDR3 comprises 14 residues. CDR3 sequence: CASSGRVSGNTIYF. The CDR3 nucleotides are TGTGCCAGCAGCGGCAGGGTCTCTGGAAACACCATATATTTT.

J is TRBJ2-1 and V is TRBV4-3, with TRBD2 matching 11 bases. Germline lookup yields CDR1 LGHNA and CDR2 YSLEER. V lost 0 bases to trimming and J lost 4 bases; unmatched junction nucleotides: 5. The CDR3 is made up of 17 amino acids. The CDR3 is CASSQEPGLAAYNEQFF. The DNA for the CDR3 is TGCGCCAGCAGCCAAGAACCGGGACTAGCGGCGTACAATGAGCAGTTCTTC.

V gene TRBV6-2 or TRBV6-3 combines with J gene TRBJ2-1, with TRBD2 matching over 7 bases. The CDR3 runs 15 residues. Trimming took 7 bases from V and 9 from J; bases not matched to a gene: 15. Germline V gene data show CDR1 as MNHEY and CDR2 as SVGEGT. CDR3 protein: CASTVVGGFSFEQFF. The CDR3 nucleotides are TGTGCCAGCACCGTCGTGGGGGGGTTCTCGTTTGAGCAGTTCTTC.

There are a few counts of this clonotype. The CDR3 protein is CASSDPRTASFIQYF. Here the CDR3 DNA reads TGTGCCAGCAGTGATCCCCGGACGGCCTCTTTCATTCAGTACTTC. This chain links TRBV25-1 with TRBJ2-4, with D unclear. Germline assignment: CDR1 MGHDK and CDR2 SYGVNS. Between the trimmed V and J ends, which lost 3 bases and 9 bases, there was a span of 18 bases. The CDR3 loop spans 15 amino acids.

V gene TRBV7-2 combines with J gene TRBJ2-7; D assignment may be TRBD1 or TRBD2 (5 bases each). CDR3 length equals 14 residues. Germline V gives CDR1 SGHTA, CDR2 FQGNSA. Trimming shortened V by 1 base and J by 3 bases, and 10 bases separated the two germline ends. This CDR3 is CASSLVRGRYEQYF. The CDR3 region has the DNA TGTGCCAGCAGCTTAGTCCGGGGACGCTACGAGCAGTACTTC.

There are a few counts of this clonotype. J is TRBJ2-3 and V is TRBV20-1; TRBD1 matches 9 bases. The CDR3 length is 15 residues. Germline V CDR1 and CDR2: DFQATT, SNEGSKA (reference sequence). The junction had 10 bases not matched to a gene; V was cut back by 6 bases and J by 3 bases. The CDR3 nucleotides read TGCAGTGCCTCGGGACAGGGCGCTGGGACAGATACGCAGTATTTT. Residues: CSASGQGAGTDTQYF.

CDR3 sequence reads: CASRGIEETQYF. The CDR3 coding sequence is TGCGCCAGCAGGGGCATAGAAGAGACCCAGTACTTC. The chain recombines TRBV5-1 with TRBJ2-5; D is unresolved. V dropped 5 bases and J dropped 3 bases, with 8 bases sitting between them. This CDR3 is built from 12 residues. The germline gives CDR1 SGHRS, CDR2 YFSETQ.

The J gene is TRBJ2-2, the V gene TRBV6-5; no clear D. From germline, CDR1 is MNHEY and CDR2 SVGAGI. CDR3 length: 14 amino acids. V shed 4 bases and J shed 4 bases, with 10 bases lying between them. CDR3 coding DNA: TGTGCCAGCAGTTTCGTAGTAGGCACCGGGGAGCTGTTTTTT. It codes for CASSFVVGTGELFF.